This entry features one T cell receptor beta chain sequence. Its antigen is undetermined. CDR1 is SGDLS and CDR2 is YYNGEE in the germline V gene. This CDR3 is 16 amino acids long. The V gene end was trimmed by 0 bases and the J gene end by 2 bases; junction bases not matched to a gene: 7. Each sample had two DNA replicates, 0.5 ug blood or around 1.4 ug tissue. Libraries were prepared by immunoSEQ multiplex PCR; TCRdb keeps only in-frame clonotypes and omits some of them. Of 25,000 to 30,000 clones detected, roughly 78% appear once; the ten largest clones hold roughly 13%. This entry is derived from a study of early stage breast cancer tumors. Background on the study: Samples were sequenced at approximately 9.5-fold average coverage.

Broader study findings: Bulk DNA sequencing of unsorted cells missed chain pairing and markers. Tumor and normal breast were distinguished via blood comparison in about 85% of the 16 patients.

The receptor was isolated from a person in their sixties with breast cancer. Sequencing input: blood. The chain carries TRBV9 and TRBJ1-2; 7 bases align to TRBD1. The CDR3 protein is CASSVVIGRGNYGYTF. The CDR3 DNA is TGTGCCAGCAGCGTAGTTATAGGCAGGGGGAACTATGGCTACACCTTC.